The 3 T cell receptor beta chains listed next were all sequenced from one sample in a study of OX40 agonist ivuxolimab in advanced cancers. Profiled with immunoSEQ multiplex PCR; TCRdb holds only in-frame clones, not every one. The table includes 15,000 to 20,000 clones, about 71% detected once. The sequencing here drew on CD4+ or CD8+ T cells sorted from blood, taken in a trial of the OX40 agonist ivuxolimab. Receptors were obtained from an adult with an advanced solid tumor such as melanoma, head and neck, liver or kidney cancer.

The chain uses TRBV18 and TRBJ1-3; D is uncertain. Germline V gene sequence: CDR1 KGHSH, CDR2 LQKENI. The CDR3 totals 16 residues. V was shortened by 2 bases and J by 2 bases, with 13 bases between the two germline ends. This CDR3 is CASSPYEAPTGNTIYF. The CDR3 nucleotides read TGTGCCAGCTCACCATACGAGGCCCCCACTGGAAACACCATATATTTT. The whole variable domain, filled in from reference TRBV18 and TRBJ1-3, reads NAGVMQNPRHLVRRRGQEARLRCSPMKGHSHVYWYRQLPEEGLKFMVYLQKENIIDESGMPKERFSAEFPKEGPSILRIQQVVRGDSAAYFCASSPYEAPTGNTIYFGEGSWLTVV.

This clone is judged medium-sized. The V gene is TRBV10-2, the J gene TRBJ2-2; D uncertain. In germline, CDR1 is WSHSY, CDR2 SAAADI. V gave up 0 bases and J gave up 1 base, with 6 bases separating them. The length of the CDR3 is 15 residues. CDR3 sequence reads: CASSESPGNTGELFF. For the CDR3, the DNA is TGCGCCAGCAGTGAGTCTCCGGGGAACACCGGGGAGCTGTTTTTT.

This sequence joins TRBV10-3 and TRBJ2-5, with TRBD2 matching over 7 bases. CDR3 length: 13 amino acids. Germline V gene sequence: CDR1 ENHRY, CDR2 SYGVKD. The trim removed 8 bases at V and 4 bases at J, leaving 7 bases unmatched. Here the CDR3 DNA reads TGTGCCATCCTAGCGGAGGAGACAGAGACCCAGTACTTC. Translating it yields CAILAEETETQYF.